This TCR beta chain derives from a study of T cell responses to AZD1222 COVID-19 vaccine. Here immunoSEQ multiplex PCR was the method, and the copy in TCRdb shows in-frame clones only, minus some. The sample includes about 150,000 clones, approximately 90% of them seen just once. Trimming cost V 4 bases and J 6 bases; bases outside gene matches: 8. The CDR3 spans 14 residues. Germline loops: CDR1 MNHEY, CDR2 SVGEGT. This clonotype was sampled from an adult who had recovered from COVID-19. The gene calls are TRBV6-2 or TRBV6-3 and TRBJ1-1; 7 bases are shared with TRBD1. The sample in question was peripheral blood, obtained after recovery from COVID-19. DNA for the CDR3: TGTGCCAGCAGTTGGGACAGTATCTTCCCTGAAGCTTTCTTT. As protein: CASSWDSIFPEAFF.